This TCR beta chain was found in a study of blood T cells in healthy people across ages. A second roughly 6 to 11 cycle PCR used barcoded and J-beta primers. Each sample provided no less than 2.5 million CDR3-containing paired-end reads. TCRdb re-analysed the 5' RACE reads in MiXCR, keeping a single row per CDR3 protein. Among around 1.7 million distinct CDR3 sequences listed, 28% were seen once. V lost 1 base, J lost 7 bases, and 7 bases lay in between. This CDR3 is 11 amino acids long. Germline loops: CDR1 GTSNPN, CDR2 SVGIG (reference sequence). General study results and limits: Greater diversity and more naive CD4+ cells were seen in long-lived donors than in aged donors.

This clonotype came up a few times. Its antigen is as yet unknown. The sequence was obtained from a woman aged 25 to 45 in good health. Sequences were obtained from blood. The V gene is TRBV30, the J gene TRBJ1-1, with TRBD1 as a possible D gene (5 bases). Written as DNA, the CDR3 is TGTGCCTGGAGTGGGGGGAATGAAGCTTTCTTT. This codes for CAWSGGNEAFF. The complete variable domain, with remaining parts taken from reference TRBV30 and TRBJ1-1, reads SQTIHQWPATLVQPVGSPLSLECTVEGTSNPNLYWYRQAAGRGLQLLFYSVGIGQISSEVPQNLSASRPQDRQFILSSKKLLLSDSGFYLCAWSGGNEAFFGQGTRLTVV.